What follows are 22 T cell receptor beta chains derived from one specimen sequenced in a study of response to subunit inactivated influenza vaccine. TCRdb processed the RT-PCR reads anew with MiXCR; each CDR3 protein has one entry. Among around 530,000 distinct CDR3 sequences listed, 12% were seen once. Material: PBMCs from blood, obtained on the day of vaccination. The origin of the receptors is a man in his forties or fifties who received an inactivated influenza vaccine.

This clonotype has only a few counts. This chain connects TRBV6-2 or TRBV6-3 to TRBJ2-3, with no clear D. CDR3 length: 13 residues. V lost 8 bases to trimming and J lost 1 base, with 10 bases between them. From germline, CDR1 is MNHEY and CDR2 SVGEGT. CDR3 region: CASSQQRTDTQYF. The CDR3 bases are TGTGCCAGCTCGCAACAACGCACAGATACGCAGTATTTT.

This clonotype showed up just a few times. The chain recombines TRBV12-3 or TRBV12-4 with TRBJ1-5; D may be TRBD1 (5 bases). This CDR3 spans 16 amino acids. Trimming left V 2 bases short and J 3 bases short, with 14 bases between. CDR3 sequence reads: CASSLSRRAPNQPQHF. The CDR3, as DNA: TGTGCCAGCAGTTTAAGTCGCAGGGCTCCCAATCAGCCCCAGCATTTT.

The rearrangement links TRBV18 to TRBJ1-1, with 9 bases that match TRBD1. CDR3 length equals 13 residues. Trimming took 8 bases from V and 12 from J; bases not matched to a gene: 13. The germline V gene has CDR1 KGHSH and CDR2 LQKENI. The CDR3 loop reads CASGPKPGQGPFF. In DNA form, the CDR3 reads TGTGCCAGCGGGCCTAAACCGGGACAGGGCCCTTTCTTT.

The V call is TRBV5-1, the J call TRBJ2-7; D ambiguous. With 4 bases removed from V and 4 bases from J, the gap between germline ends came to 18 bases. Per germline, CDR1 SGHRS and CDR2 YFSETQ. CDR3 length equals 15 residues. The CDR3 is CASSPRTFGRYEQYF. The DNA for the CDR3 is TGCGCCAGCAGCCCCCGGACCTTTGGGCGGTACGAGCAGTACTTC.

This clonotype was counted only a few times. The V and J genes are TRBV12-3 or TRBV12-4 and TRBJ1-5; 7 bases are a match to TRBD1. Unmatched junction bases numbered 14, after V lost 3 bases and J lost 6 bases. This CDR3 spans 17 amino acids. CDR3 amino acids: CASSLNRGGGLSQPQHF. The CDR3 DNA sequence: TGTGCCAGCAGTTTGAACAGGGGAGGAGGTTTGAGTCAGCCCCAGCATTTT.

The chain links TRBV11-2 to TRBJ2-3; 10 nucleotides line up with TRBD2. Germline trimming cut 5 bases from V and 2 bases from J; bases unmatched to any gene: 10. This CDR3 comprises 17 residues. Per germline, CDR1 SGHAT and CDR2 FQNNGV. The CDR3 bases are TGTGCCAGCAGCATACGGGCTAGCGGGGGTTTCACAGATACGCAGTATTTT. Its translation is CASSIRASGGFTDTQYF.

This clonotype was seen a handful of times. CDR3 nucleotides: TGTGCCAGCAGTCTAGCCAGACATCCAGATACGCAGTATTTT. Encoded protein: CASSLARHPDTQYF. The chain combines TRBV28 with TRBJ2-3, with D tentatively TRBD2 (5 bases). Germline V gene lookup returns CDR1 MDHEN and CDR2 SYDVKM. The V end lost 5 bases, the J end lost 4 bases, and 13 bases lay between the germline ends. CDR3 length equals 14 residues.

This clonotype was counted many times. The chain uses TRBV18 and TRBJ2-7; D perhaps matches TRBD2 (5 bases). The CDR3 runs 12 residues. Germline CDR1 reads KGHSH; CDR2 reads LQKENI. The CDR3 DNA follows: TGTGCTACGTCGGGGTTTAGTTACGAGCAGTACTTC. Translated, it gives CATSGFSYEQYF.

J is TRBJ2-7 and V is TRBV20-1; 11 nucleotides match TRBD1. Germline V gene data show CDR1 as DFQATT and CDR2 as SNEGSKA (reference sequence). CDR3 length: 15 amino acids. The V gene end was trimmed by 5 bases and the J gene end by 2 bases; junction bases not matched to a gene: 8. The CDR3 here is CSAQPPGQGAYEQYF. For the CDR3, the DNA is TGCAGTGCTCAGCCACCGGGACAGGGGGCCTACGAGCAGTACTTC.

The chain recombines TRBV6-2 or TRBV6-3 with TRBJ2-1; 9 positions match TRBD1. After removal of 4 bases from V and 3 bases from J, the junction contained 13 bases not matched to a gene. The germline CDR1 and CDR2 sequences are MNHEY and SVGEGT. The CDR3 spans 18 residues. CDR3 bases: TGTGCCAGCAGTTCGGGACAGGGAAGGGACTTGATCTACAATGAGCAGTTCTTC. It encodes CASSSGQGRDLIYNEQFF.

This clonotype was seen more than once but under ten times. The genes are TRBV5-1 and TRBJ2-1, with D tentatively TRBD2 (6 bases). Trimming stripped 6 bases from V and 4 bases from J, with 11 bases between. The CDR3 contains 13 residues. CDR1 is SGHRS and CDR2 is YFSETQ in the germline V gene. CDR3 region: CASKEGLYNEQFF. CDR3 nucleotide sequence: TGCGCCAGCAAGGAGGGGCTTTACAATGAGCAGTTCTTC. Looking up the rest from reference TRBV5-1 and TRBJ2-1 gives the full variable domain: KAGVTQTPRYLIKTRGQQVTLSCSPISGHRSVSWYQQTPGQGLQFLFEYFSETQRNKGNFPGRFSGRQFSNSRSEMNVSTLELGDSALYLCASKEGLYNEQFFGPGTRLTVL.

This clonotype was observed a handful of times. The chain has TRBV7-2 and TRBJ2-1; the match to TRBD2 covers 10 bases. After removal of 6 bases from V and 8 bases from J, the junction contained 10 bases not matched to a gene. Germline V gene sequence: CDR1 SGHTA, CDR2 FQGNSA. CDR3 size: 15 residues. CDR3 loop: CASRISSGSRDEQFF. CDR3 coding DNA: TGTGCCAGCAGAATTTCTAGCGGGAGTAGGGATGAGCAGTTCTTC.

This clonotype was seen more than once but under ten times. The chain links TRBV6-1 to TRBJ2-5; TRBD2 aligns across 8 bases. Germline CDR1 is MNHNS and CDR2 is SASEGT. J gave up 2 bases and V 10 bases, and 9 bases lay outside the gene matches. This CDR3 spans 14 amino acids. Here the CDR3 DNA reads TGTGCCACCACCGGGAGGGGCACACAAGAGACCCAGTACTTC. This sequence encodes CATTGRGTQETQYF.

Only a few counts were recorded for this clonotype. This chain joins TRBV12-3 or TRBV12-4 and TRBJ2-3; D uncertain. This CDR3 has 13 amino acids. Trimming took off 1 base at V and 4 bases at J, with 6 bases between the two ends. CDR3 bases: TGTGCCAGCAGTTTAGATAGACCAGATACGCAGTATTTT. It specifies CASSLDRPDTQYF.

The chain uses TRBV6-5 and TRBJ2-7; a weak D match, TRBD1 (5 bases). Germline loops: CDR1 MNHEY, CDR2 SVGAGI. V shed 1 base and J shed 5 bases, with 12 bases lying between them. The CDR3 totals 14 residues. This chain's CDR3 is CASSYYRGSHEQYF. CDR3 in DNA: TGTGCCAGCAGTTACTATAGGGGCTCACACGAGCAGTACTTC.

This clonotype was observed a handful of times. This chain joins TRBV7-6 and TRBJ2-1, with TRBD1 as a possible D gene (6 bases). Germline CDR1 is SGHVS and CDR2 is FNYEAQ. This CDR3 contains 15 residues. V lost 3 bases to trimming and J lost 2 bases, with 11 bases between them. For the CDR3, the DNA is TGTGCCAGCAGCTTTACAGGGTCCCCCTACAATGAGCAGTTCTTC. Encoded protein: CASSFTGSPYNEQFF.

The rearrangement joins TRBV12-3 or TRBV12-4 to TRBJ2-5; no firm D call. Trimming removed 3 bases from V and 5 bases from J, with 10 bases in between. This CDR3 region has 13 residues. The CDR3 here is CASSLVGYETQYF. The CDR3 DNA reads TGTGCCAGCAGTTTGGTGGGCTACGAGACCCAGTACTTC.

The V gene is TRBV7-9, the J gene TRBJ2-7, with 11 positions matching TRBD1. Germline trimming cut 5 bases from V and 3 bases from J; bases unmatched to any gene: 6. This CDR3 contains 15 residues. CDR1 is SEHNR and CDR2 is FQNEAQ in the germline V gene (reference sequence). CDR3 in DNA: TGTGCCAGCAGCCCAGGACAGGGGGCGGTCTACGAGCAGTACTTC. Its protein product is CASSPGQGAVYEQYF. The complete variable domain, with remaining parts taken from reference TRBV7-9 and TRBJ2-7, reads DTGVSQNPRHKITKRGQNVTFRCDPISEHNRLYWYRQTLGQGPEFLTYFQNEAQLEKSRLLSDRFSAERPKGSFSTLEIQRTEQGDSAMYLCASSPGQGAVYEQYFGPGTRLTVT.

This clonotype was observed a handful of times. The gene calls are TRBV5-1 and TRBJ2-5; D may be TRBD1 (6 bases). In germline, CDR1 is SGHRS, CDR2 YFSETQ. V shed 0 bases and J shed 4 bases, with 13 bases lying between them. This CDR3 region has 15 residues. CDR3 coding DNA: TGCGCCAGCAGCTTGGCCGACAGGAACGGAGAGACCCAGTACTTC. Protein sequence: CASSLADRNGETQYF. Full variable domain (outside the CDR3, taken from reference TRBV5-1 and TRBJ2-5): KAGVTQTPRYLIKTRGQQVTLSCSPISGHRSVSWYQQTPGQGLQFLFEYFSETQRNKGNFPGRFSGRQFSNSRSEMNVSTLELGDSALYLCASSLADRNGETQYFGPGTRLLVL.

This clonotype was seen more than once but under ten times. This chain connects TRBV5-1 to TRBJ2-1, with 12 positions matching TRBD2. In germline, CDR1 is SGHRS, CDR2 YFSETQ. V lost 4 bases, J lost 4 bases, and 6 bases stayed unmatched. There are 16 residues in the CDR3. The CDR3 protein is CASSPFLAGGYNEQFF. For the CDR3, the DNA is TGCGCCAGCAGCCCCTTCCTAGCGGGGGGGTACAATGAGCAGTTCTTC.

This clonotype has just a few counts. The gene calls are TRBV28 and TRBJ2-7; 10 nucleotides line up with TRBD2. The CDR3 runs 12 residues. The germline gives CDR1 MDHEN, CDR2 SYDVKM. V trimming: 11 bases; J trimming: 2 bases; junction bases outside the gene matches: 3. The CDR3 loop reads CAAGTSAYEQYF. The CDR3, as DNA: TGTGCCGCAGGGACTAGCGCCTACGAGCAGTACTTC.

This chain joins TRBV20-1 and TRBJ2-3; TRBD2 might be the D (5 bases). The CDR3 runs to 15 residues. Germline values: CDR1 DFQATT, CDR2 SNEGSKA (reference sequence). V was cut by 3 bases and J by 1 base, with 14 bases left in between. The CDR3, as DNA: TGCAGTGCTAGCGGACGGGAAATCGGCACAGATACGCAGTATTTT. It encodes CSASGREIGTDTQYF.